This T cell receptor (beta chain) comes out of a study of cytomegalovirus exposure and HLA in healthy donors. Study as a whole: The 130 or so validation repertoires, a later analysis reported, used the same platform as the roughly 660 repertoires from the first cohort. Findings and limits, study-wide: One later analysis, an examination of the 100 to 150 validation repertoires, found that first-cohort TCR clusters tended to co-occur in them. Cytomegalovirus association was listed for 164 TCR beta chains. For most TCR sequences rarity was the rule, although some public TCRs occurred in many donors.

Assay: immunoSEQ multiplex PCR; the TCRdb copy retains only in-frame clones and omits some. The table has tens of thousands of clones, around 93% seen once. Trimming removed 1 base from V and 4 bases from J; junction bases left unmatched: 6. Germline V gene data show CDR1 as MNHNS and CDR2 as SASEGT. The CDR3 has 15 residues. Points on this clone: Its antigen is undetermined.

J is TRBJ1-2 and V is TRBV6-1; TRBD1 matches at 7 bases. The sequenced sample consisted of PBMCs. The receptor's source is a man aged 18 to 29 in good health and CMV-seronegative. CDR3 loop: CASSEGQGTVYGYTF. CDR3 bases: TGTGCCAGCAGTGAAGGACAGGGTACGGTCTATGGCTACACCTTC.